In its sample, the clone carrying this TCR beta chain was seen a few times. This sample was taken from a study of blood T cell repertoires in COVID-19. Study processing details: Reference gene primer amplification gave nucleated cell count estimates. Profiling relied on immunoSEQ multiplex PCR, and the TCRdb table lists in-frame clones only, not all of them. V, J and clone size derive from that table, while D and trimming were established from the DNA sequence. The sample holds about 50,000 clones; around 85% are singletons and the top ten take 15% to 19%. V lost 6 bases and J lost 9, with 15 bases in between. The CDR3 runs 13 residues.

The chain couples TRBV12-3 or TRBV12-4 to TRBJ1-5; tentative D call: TRBD1 (6 bases). This clonotype was sampled from a human donor in a cohort sampled during active COVID-19. The donor label of this sample is uncertain. The source material was peripheral blood. In DNA, the CDR3 is TGTGCCAGCAGCTCAGGGGCGCGGTGGCCCCAGCATTTT. The encoded protein is CASSSGARWPQHF.